Included here is one TCR beta chain sequence, with context. Its antigen remains unidentified. This sample includes further DNA sequences coding for the same CDR3. This record belongs to a study of shared clonotypes between healthy human individuals. General observations from the study: Rarefaction curves obtained for sorted subsets showed sequencing incomplete despite large depth. Investigators collected only blood, and repertoires in tissues likely differ.

Measured with immunoSEQ multiplex PCR; TCRdb has only the in-frame clones, and not every one. The repertoire holds some 2.1 million clones, 93% seen once, with more than 1.5% in the top ten. This CDR3 has 14 amino acids. V dropped 1 base and J dropped 6; count of bases not matched to a gene: 6. Per germline, CDR1 MNHEY and CDR2 SVGAGI. CD45RO-negative, CCR7-selected cells formed the naive CD8 fraction, which excluded terminally differentiated effector memory CD45RA+ cells. Material for sequencing was naive CD8+ T cells from PBMCs. This TCR derives from a man aged 18 to 29 in good health. Some clones in this sample may be carry-over from other donors' samples. The rearrangement links TRBV6-5 to TRBJ2-7; TRBD1 aligns across 7 bases. The CDR3 spells CASSYFSNRGEQYF. The CDR3 DNA is TGTGCCAGCAGTTACTTCTCAAACAGGGGCGAGCAGTACTTC.